One sample yielded the 25 T cell receptor beta chains listed below, sequenced in a study of identical twins. TCRdb passed the 5' RACE reads through MiXCR, listing each CDR3 protein once. The sample lists more than 200,000 distinct CDR3 sequences, roughly 10% seen once, with just over 5% in the top ten. Sequenced material: memory (CD45RO+) T cells sorted from blood. The receptors originated from a woman aged 18-29 years in good health.

This clonotype has a handful of counts. CDR3 sequence reads: CSARTSGVTDTQYF. The CDR3, as DNA: TGCAGTGCTAGAACTAGCGGGGTCACAGATACGCAGTATTTT. The rearrangement uses TRBV20-1 and TRBJ2-3; TRBD2 aligns across 10 bases. This CDR3 has 14 residues. The germline gives CDR1 DFQATT, CDR2 SNEGSKA (reference sequence). With V trimmed by 2 bases and J by 2 bases, 1 base remained unmatched.

The chain is built from TRBV10-1 and TRBJ2-1; D uncertain. V lost 0 bases to trimming and J lost 1 base, with 10 bases between them. The germline V gene has CDR1 WNHNN and CDR2 SYGVQD (reference sequence). The length of the CDR3 is 16 residues. CDR3 residues: CASSESVGLSYNEQFF. CDR3 DNA: TGCGCCAGCAGTGAGTCGGTAGGCCTTTCCTACAATGAGCAGTTCTTC.

In its sample, this clonotype was seen a few times. V is TRBV6-1 and J is TRBJ2-1, with D perhaps TRBD2 (6 bases). Germline V gives CDR1 MNHNS, CDR2 SASEGT. This CDR3 is built from 15 residues. The germline V and J ends were trimmed by 4 bases and 2 bases, with 12 bases remaining between them. Here the CDR3 DNA reads TGTGCCAGCAGTGGGCGACTAGGGACCTACAATGAGCAGTTCTTC. Protein product: CASSGRLGTYNEQFF.

The chain combines TRBV6-2 or TRBV6-3 with TRBJ2-7; D is unresolved. Trimming pared 7 bases from V and 5 bases from J, leaving 18 bases between. CDR1 MNHEY and CDR2 SVGEGT come from the germline V gene. The CDR3 sequence is 14 residues long. The CDR3 sequence is CASKRNPLRNEQYF. In nucleotides, the CDR3 is TGTGCCAGCAAGCGAAATCCCCTGAGGAACGAGCAGTACTTC.

The CDR3 region is CASSSLAVGNEKLFF. In nucleotides, the CDR3 is TGTGCCAGTAGTTCGTTAGCGGTCGGTAATGAAAAACTGTTTTTT. The gene calls are TRBV19 and TRBJ1-4; D ambiguous. V lost 5 bases to trimming and J lost 4 bases, with 14 bases between them. This CDR3 has 15 amino acids. Germline V lookup: CDR1 LNHDA, CDR2 SQIVND (reference sequence).

This clonotype was found many times. J is TRBJ1-5 and V is TRBV7-2; TRBD1 matches 9 bases. Unmatched junction bases numbered 10, after V lost 4 bases and J lost 6 bases. Germline V gives CDR1 SGHTA, CDR2 FQGNSA. This CDR3 comprises 16 residues. CDR3 loop: CASSSSGTGMRQPQHF. Here the CDR3 DNA reads TGTGCCAGCAGCTCTTCCGGGACAGGGATGCGTCAGCCCCAGCATTTT.

The rearrangement uses TRBV12-3 or TRBV12-4 and TRBJ1-5; no clear D. The CDR3 runs to 15 residues. Trimming cost V 3 bases and J 4 bases, with 13 bases left between them. The DNA of the CDR3 is TGTGCCAGCAGTTTTATGGACGGTGTAAATCAGCCCCAGCATTTT. Protein sequence: CASSFMDGVNQPQHF.

This clonotype was found many times. This chain links TRBV5-1 with TRBJ2-7; TRBD1 matches at 9 bases. The CDR3 consists of 15 residues. Germline CDR1 and CDR2: SGHRS and YFSETQ. V lost 4 bases, J lost 3 bases, and 8 bases stayed unmatched. The CDR3 DNA is TGCGCCAGCAGCCACGGACAGGGGATTAACTACGAGCAGTACTTC. It specifies CASSHGQGINYEQYF.

This clonotype was counted ten times or more. This rearrangement joins TRBV20-1 to TRBJ1-2, with 9 bases identical to TRBD1. After removal of 5 bases from V and 8 bases from J, the junction contained 12 bases not matched to a gene. This CDR3 contains 14 residues. In germline, CDR1 is DFQATT, CDR2 SNEGSKA (reference sequence). The CDR3 DNA reads as TGCAGTGCTCCCCGACAGGGGGGAACTATGGGCTACACCTTC. This codes for CSAPRQGGTMGYTF.

The chain joins TRBV20-1 to TRBJ2-1, with D tentatively TRBD2 (6 bases). Germline V lookup: CDR1 DFQATT, CDR2 SNEGSKA (reference sequence). Trimming removed 3 bases at V and 4 bases at J, with 10 bases between. CDR3 size: 13 residues. The CDR3 here is CSASPAGYNEQFF. The CDR3 DNA reads TGCAGTGCTAGCCCCGCGGGGTACAATGAGCAGTTCTTC.

This clonotype was detected only a few times. The V gene is TRBV5-1, the J gene TRBJ2-7; 11 nucleotides align to TRBD1. Germline V gene data show CDR1 as SGHRS and CDR2 as YFSETQ. The V and J ends lost 1 base and 0 bases, in that order; junction bases with no gene match: 6. The CDR3 consists of 17 residues. As DNA, the CDR3 is TGCGCCAGCAGCTTGAGGGGACAGGGGGAAAACTCCTACGAGCAGTACTTC. Translated: CASSLRGQGENSYEQYF.

This clonotype was seen repeatedly, ten times or more. The V gene is TRBV6-1, the J gene TRBJ1-2, with D unresolved. V was pared by 5 bases and J by 7 bases, with 17 bases between. CDR1 and CDR2 (germline): MNHNS, SASEGT. There are 14 residues in the CDR3. The CDR3 reads CASSTGLVAGGYTF. The CDR3 nucleotides read TGTGCCAGCAGTACCGGGCTCGTGGCGGGTGGCTACACCTTC.

The J gene is TRBJ1-1, the V gene TRBV18; D is unclear. From germline, CDR1 is KGHSH and CDR2 LQKENI. V lost 2 bases, J lost 1 base, and 11 bases lay in between. The CDR3 has 15 amino acids. The CDR3 coding sequence is TGTGCCAGCTCACCAAGATTACTGGAGAACACTGAAGCTTTCTTT. Encoded protein: CASSPRLLENTEAFF. Full variable domain (rest looked up from reference TRBV18 and TRBJ1-1): NAGVMQNPRHLVRRRGQEARLRCSPMKGHSHVYWYRQLPEEGLKFMVYLQKENIIDESGMPKERFSAEFPKEGPSILRIQQVVRGDSAAYFCASSPRLLENTEAFFGQGTRLTVV.

This clonotype was found many times. The genes are TRBV5-1 and TRBJ2-7; TRBD2 agrees at 11 bases. J lost 4 bases, V lost 4 bases, and 4 bases had no gene match. This CDR3 has 14 amino acids. The germline gives CDR1 SGHRS, CDR2 YFSETQ. The CDR3 spells CASSLTSGSYEQYF. The CDR3 region has the DNA TGCGCCAGCAGCCTAACTAGCGGGAGTTACGAGCAGTACTTC.

This clonotype was seen a handful of times. This sequence joins TRBV20-1 and TRBJ1-1; TRBD1 matches 7 bases. J lost 1 base, V lost 5 bases, and 10 bases had no gene match. This CDR3 region has 15 residues. CDR1 is DFQATT, CDR2 SNEGSKA, per germline (reference sequence). For the CDR3, the DNA is TGCAGTGCTCCGGGACAGAATGGAGGGAACACTGAAGCTTTCTTT. Amino acids: CSAPGQNGGNTEAFF.

This clonotype was seen a few times. This chain joins TRBV4-1 and TRBJ2-3, with D perhaps TRBD1 (6 bases). Germline V gene data show CDR1 as MGHRA and CDR2 as YSYEKL. Trimming took 6 bases from V and 2 from J, leaving 12 bases between them. This CDR3 region has 14 residues. The CDR3 coding sequence is TGCGCCAGCAGACCCGGACAGACCACAGATACGCAGTATTTT. Amino acids: CASRPGQTTDTQYF.

CDR3 sequence: CASSLHGRLGEQYF. DNA for the CDR3: TGTGCCAGCAGCCTCCACGGGAGGCTGGGCGAGCAGTACTTC. The rearrangement links TRBV3-1 to TRBJ2-7, with 7 positions matching TRBD2. J lost 6 bases, V lost 4 bases, and 9 bases had no gene match. This CDR3 has 14 residues. Germline V gene sequence: CDR1 LGHDT, CDR2 YNNKEL (reference sequence).

This clonotype was seen a few times. The J gene is TRBJ2-1, the V gene TRBV30, with 8 bases matching TRBD2. J gave up 6 bases and V 6 bases, and 10 bases lay outside the gene matches. CDR3 length: 14 amino acids. Germline CDR1 GTSNPN, CDR2 SVGIG (reference sequence). CDR3 coding DNA: TGTGCCTGTCCGGGAGGGGGAACCATCAATGAGCAGTTCTTC. The encoded protein is CACPGGGTINEQFF.

This clonotype has more than one count but fewer than ten. This sequence joins TRBV27 and TRBJ2-3; D is uncertain. The CDR3 is made up of 13 amino acids. CDR1 is MNHEY, CDR2 SMNVEV, per germline (reference sequence). The V end lost 7 bases, the J end lost 7 bases, and 15 bases lay between the germline ends. CDR3 protein: CASKETSSNTQYF. The DNA for the CDR3 is TGTGCCAGCAAGGAGACGTCCTCCAATACGCAGTATTTT.

This clonotype was seen at least ten times. This chain links TRBV7-6 with TRBJ1-1; maybe TRBD1 (6 bases). V lost 2 bases to trimming and J lost 6 bases, with 13 bases between them. Germline V gene data show CDR1 as SGHVS and CDR2 as FNYEAQ. This CDR3 is 14 amino acids long. The CDR3 DNA reads TGTGCCAGCAGCTTATTCAAAGCAGGGGCTGAAGCTTTCTTT. It is translated as CASSLFKAGAEAFF.

This clonotype was detected only a few times. V and J are TRBV3-1 and TRBJ2-3; 12 bases agree with TRBD2. In germline, CDR1 is LGHDT, CDR2 YNNKEL (reference sequence). The CDR3 extends over 17 amino acids. Trimming cost V 4 bases and J 2 bases; bases outside gene matches: 7. CDR3 in amino acids: CASSLRTSGTFTDTQYF. The CDR3 DNA sequence: TGTGCCAGCAGCCTCCGGACTAGCGGGACGTTCACAGATACGCAGTATTTT.

The sample holds a few counts of this clonotype. V usage is TRBV4-3 and J usage is TRBJ2-3; 8 bases match TRBD2. The CDR3 is 14 residues long. Germline V CDR1 and CDR2: LGHNA, YSLEER. V trimming: 1 base; J trimming: 5 bases; junction bases outside the gene matches: 2. CDR3 in DNA: TGCGCCAGCAGCCAAGCCCTAGCGGGAGATACGCAGTATTTT. It specifies CASSQALAGDTQYF.

This clonotype has only a few counts. The chain carries TRBV5-1 and TRBJ1-6, with 7 positions matching TRBD1. The CDR3 loop spans 15 amino acids. The ends lost 4 bases at V and 7 bases at J; junction bases unmatched: 8. The germline gives CDR1 SGHRS, CDR2 YFSETQ. The CDR3 protein is CASSRIGDSNSPLHF. CDR3 DNA sequence: TGCGCCAGCAGCCGCATAGGGGACAGCAATTCACCCCTCCACTTT.

This clonotype was seen at least ten times. The rearrangement uses TRBV12-3 or TRBV12-4 and TRBJ1-2; 9 positions match TRBD1. The CDR3 runs 14 residues. The J segment lost 6 bases and the V segment lost 3 bases, leaving 5 bases of the junction unmatched. This chain's CDR3 is CASSFGDRVNGYTF. The CDR3 DNA sequence: TGTGCCAGCAGTTTTGGGGACAGGGTAAATGGCTACACCTTC.

The V and J genes are TRBV20-1 and TRBJ2-1; the D gene is possibly TRBD1 (5 bases). The CDR3 length is 14 residues. V lost 6 bases and J 7 bases, leaving 19 bases between the germline ends. Germline V gene lookup returns CDR1 DFQATT and CDR2 SNEGSKA (reference sequence). For the CDR3, the DNA is TGCAGTGCCAATCCAGGGTTCGGGTGGAATGAGCAGTTCTTC. This translates into CSANPGFGWNEQFF.